This TCR beta chain comes out of a study of T cell responses to AZD1222 COVID-19 vaccine. Study-wide context: Researchers grouped second doses given at about 4 or about 12 weeks into one pool. Findings and limits, study-wide: Variant regions that are unmutated are reportedly the target of nearly half of spike-specific TCRs. Mostly white British, mostly female donors; authors suggested clonal diversity may be underestimated.

Data came from immunoSEQ multiplex PCR; TCRdb stores just in-frame clones and leaves some out. The data contain some 130,000 clones, about 94% of them singletons. This clone was observed a single time. Its antigen is unidentified. CDR3 size: 14 residues. Germline CDR1 and CDR2: SGHRS and YFSETQ. Trimming cost V 4 bases and J 0 bases, with 10 bases left between them. The sample in question was peripheral blood, obtained on day 0 of AZD1222 vaccination. This clonotype originated in an adult in good health. The chain combines TRBV5-1 with TRBJ1-1, with D tentatively TRBD1 (6 bases). CDR3 sequence: CASSPGALNTEAFF. The CDR3 DNA reads as TGCGCCAGCAGCCCAGGGGCCTTGAACACTGAAGCTTTCTTT.